Listed below are T cell receptor beta chains from one sample, sequenced in a study of blood T cell repertoires in COVID-19. TCRdb keeps only in-frame clones here, not all; method: immunoSEQ multiplex PCR. The sample records around 64,000 clones, 86% being singletons. Sequenced material: peripheral blood. The source of these receptors is a man in his fifties or sixties with active COVID-19. Each CDR3 is given with its conserved first and last residue. A D gene is named only where the DNA matches it firmly. The listing skips clone size in some rows; elsewhere it reads once, few, many or a size class.

abundance	j_gene	v_gene	d_gene	CDR3aa	CDR3nt
.	TRBJ2-3	TRBV6-5	.	CASTLSARPTDTQYF	TGTGCCAGCACCCTCTCGGCCAGGCCTACAGATACGCAGTATTTT
.	TRBJ2-7	TRBV5-4	.	CASSHETTSYEQYF	TGTGCCAGCAGCCATGAGACAACCTCCTACGAGCAGTACTTC
few	TRBJ1-1	TRBV5-1	.	CATGRDFDTEAFF	TGCGCCACGGGGCGGGATTTTGACACTGAAGCTTTCTTT
once	TRBJ2-1	TRBV30	TRBD2	CAWSVGRGGPYEQFF	TGTGCCTGGAGTGTCGGGCGGGGGGGCCCATATGAGCAGTTCTTC
.	TRBJ1-1	TRBV4-1	TRBD1	CASSQDRDREAEAFF	TGCGCCAGCAGCCAAGATCGGGACAGGGAGGCTGAAGCTTTCTTT
few	TRBJ1-2	TRBV18	TRBD1	CASSPMGTAANYGYTF	TGTGCCAGCTCACCGATGGGGACAGCAGCTAACTATGGCTACACCTTC
.	TRBJ1-2	TRBV4-1	.	CASSRGPGGYGYTF	TGCGCCAGCAGCCGCGGCCCCGGGGGCTATGGCTACACCTTC
.	TRBJ2-7	TRBV7-8	TRBD1	CASSLESGTGESYEQYF	TGTGCCAGCAGCTTAGAATCCGGGACAGGCGAATCCTACGAGCAGTACTTC
few	TRBJ1-1	TRBV3-1/TRBV3-2	.	CASSHLSGTEAFF	TGTGCCAGCAGCCACCTTTCAGGCACTGAAGCTTTCTTT
.	TRBJ2-5	TRBV5-1	TRBD1	CASSLEGQGPRETQYF	TGCGCCAGCAGCTTGGAAGGACAGGGGCCACGGGAGACCCAGTACTTC
.	TRBJ2-2	TRBV7-3	TRBD2	CASRPTSGASGELFF	TGTGCCAGCAGGCCCACTAGCGGAGCCTCCGGGGAGCTGTTTTTT
.	TRBJ1-6	TRBV19	.	CASKVGGIYNSPLHF	TGTGCCAGTAAGGTCGGGGGGATTTATAATTCACCCCTCCACTTT
.	TRBJ2-5	TRBV9	TRBD2	CASSAQSSGLGRETQYF	TGTGCCAGCAGCGCCCAATCATCGGGACTCGGGAGGGAGACCCAGTACTTC
.	TRBJ1-4	TRBV28	TRBD1	CASSTRTGAKEKLFF	TGTGCCAGCAGTACCCGGACAGGGGCTAAGGAAAAACTGTTTTTT
.	TRBJ1-5	TRBV12-3/TRBV12-4	TRBD1	CASSLGQGRPQHF	TGTGCCAGCAGCCTCGGACAGGGGCGGCCCCAGCATTTT
.	TRBJ2-7	TRBV11-3	TRBD2	CASSLEAGADEQYF	TGTGCCAGCAGCCTCGAAGCGGGAGCCGACGAGCAGTACTTC
once	TRBJ1-6	TRBV5-1	.	CASRPGAPSSYNSPLHF	TGCGCCAGCAGGCCAGGGGCGCCAAGCTCCTATAATTCACCCCTCCACTTT
.	TRBJ2-7	TRBV9	TRBD2	CASSEGLAVYEQYF	TGTGCCAGCAGCGAGGGACTAGCGGTCTACGAGCAGTACTTC
once	TRBJ2-6	TRBV3-1/TRBV3-2	TRBD1	CASRTGVGANVLTF	TGTGCCAGCAGAACAGGGGTTGGGGCCAACGTCCTGACTTTC
.	TRBJ1-6	TRBV2	.	CASAAEGPDNSPLHF	TGTGCCAGCGCTGCGGAGGGGCCAGATAATTCACCCCTCCACTTT
.	TRBJ1-1	TRBV9	.	CASNREMNTEAFF	TGTGCCAGCAATCGGGAGATGAACACTGAAGCTTTCTTT
.	TRBJ2-1	TRBV6-5	.	CASLSGIPPNEQFF	TGTGCCAGCCTATCCGGGATCCCTCCCAATGAGCAGTTCTTC
.	TRBJ1-5	TRBV5-1	TRBD1	CASSDQPGGDQPQHF	TGCGCCAGCAGCGATCAACCAGGGGGCGATCAGCCCCAGCATTTT
.	TRBJ1-3	TRBV3-1/TRBV3-2	.	CASSQEWESGNTIYF	TGTGCCAGCAGCCAAGAGTGGGAGTCGGGAAACACCATATATTTT
.	TRBJ2-7	TRBV25-1	.	CASSLIGGGNEQYF	TGTGCCAGCAGCCTCATTGGGGGGGGCAACGAGCAGTACTTC
.	TRBJ2-7	TRBV25-1	.	CASSESTGIRYEQYF	TGTGCCAGCAGTGAGAGTACAGGGATTCGTTACGAGCAGTACTTC
.	TRBJ1-6	TRBV28	.	CASSFGGQVGHSPLHF	TGTGCCAGCAGTTTCGGTGGTCAGGTTGGGCATTCACCCCTCCACTTT
.	TRBJ2-1	TRBV11-2	TRBD1	CASSAGTATNEQFF	TGTGCCAGCAGCGCAGGGACAGCCACCAATGAGCAGTTCTTC
.	TRBJ2-1	TRBV14	.	CASSQVVGGGEQFF	TGTGCCAGCAGCCAAGTTGTGGGAGGCGGTGAGCAGTTCTTC
once	TRBJ2-3	TRBV5-1	.	CASSRGGSTDTQYF	TGCGCCAGCAGTCGCGGCGGGAGCACAGATACGCAGTATTTT
.	TRBJ2-1	TRBV7-8	TRBD2	CASSQRLAGDPREQFF	TGTGCCAGCAGCCAAAGACTAGCGGGAGACCCAAGGGAGCAGTTCTTC